This record looks at one TCR beta chain sequence and its context. These data originate in a study of technical replicates of blood from a handful of donors. Between the trimmed V and J ends, which lost 9 bases and 2 bases, there was a span of 7 bases. The CDR3 loop spans 11 amino acids. Looked up from germline, CDR1 is LNHNV and CDR2 is YYDKDF (reference sequence). Only in-frame clones appear in the TCRdb table, and some are missing; sequencing was by immunoSEQ multiplex PCR. The repertoire holds some 87,000 clones, around nine tenths seen once, with about 0.35% in the top ten. The sample taken for sequencing was T cells isolated from PBMCs. The receptor comes from a human donor in good health. The chain couples TRBV15 to TRBJ1-2; TRBD1 is a possible D gene (5 bases). CDR3: CATTDNYGYTF. CDR3 nucleotides: TGTGCCACGACAGACAACTATGGCTACACCTTC.